The rows below give T cell receptor beta chains drawn from one sample of a study of response to subunit inactivated influenza vaccine. TCRdb re-derived calls from the RT-PCR reads in MiXCR, one entry per CDR3 protein. This sample has more than 550,000 distinct CDR3 sequences; about an eighth occur once, and the top ten carry roughly 10%. The sequenced sample was PBMCs from blood, obtained on the day of vaccination. These receptors were taken from a man in his fifties who received an inactivated influenza vaccine. Both conserved end residues are part of each CDR3. Each record gives: V gene, J gene, clone size, D gene, CDR3 protein, CDR3 DNA. A D gene is named only where the DNA matches it firmly. The size of a clone is reported for some rows only, either as once, few or many, or as a class for expanded clones.

>TRBV5-1|TRBJ2-7|-|-
CASSVNTGTQSYEQYF
TGCGCCAGCAGCGTGAACACTGGGACGCAGTCCTACGAGCAGTACTTC
>TRBV27|TRBJ2-7|-|-
CASSPIAGRFSHEQYF
TGTGCCAGCAGTCCTATCGCGGGGAGATTCTCCCACGAGCAGTACTTC
>TRBV6-4|TRBJ2-3|-|-
CASSVASSSDTQYF
TGTGCCAGCAGTGTAGCTAGTTCATCTGATACGCAGTATTTT
>TRBV6-5|TRBJ2-1|many|-
CASSYGGPHNEQFF
TGTGCCAGCAGTTATGGGGGACCGCACAATGAGCAGTTCTTC
>TRBV7-2|TRBJ2-7|-|TRBD2
CASSMTSGPFEQYF
TGTGCCAGCAGCATGACTAGCGGACCTTTCGAGCAGTACTTC
>TRBV28|TRBJ2-1|few|TRBD2
CASSDPSWFRLAEDNEQFF
TGTGCCAGCAGCGACCCCTCCTGGTTCAGACTAGCAGAAGACAATGAGCAGTTCTTC
>TRBV12-3/TRBV12-4|TRBJ1-4|many|TRBD1
CASSWQGAQKKLFF
TGTGCCAGCAGCTGGCAGGGGGCGCAAAAAAAACTGTTTTTT
>TRBV20-1|TRBJ2-5|few|TRBD1
CSAYDRGPETQYF
TGCAGTGCTTATGACAGGGGGCCTGAGACCCAGTACTTC
>TRBV29-1|TRBJ2-7|many|TRBD2
CSVLIAGESQYF
TGCAGCGTTTTGATAGCGGGAGAGTCGCAGTACTTC
>TRBV10-3|TRBJ2-3|-|-
CAIRNPPNTDTQYF
TGTGCCATCAGAAACCCCCCCAACACAGATACGCAGTATTTT
>TRBV6-2/TRBV6-3|TRBJ2-1|many|TRBD2
CASSYLAGDSYYNEQFF
TGTGCCAGCAGTTACCTAGCGGGAGATTCATACTACAATGAGCAGTTCTTC
>TRBV12-3/TRBV12-4|TRBJ1-2|many|-
CASSRQSYYGYTF
TGTGCCAGCAGTCGACAGAGCTACTATGGCTACACCTTC
>TRBV14|TRBJ2-2|few|-
CASSQGLDTGELFF
TGTGCCAGCAGCCAAGGACTAGACACCGGGGAGCTGTTTTTT
>TRBV27|TRBJ2-7|many|-
CASGFLYEQYF
TGTGCCAGCGGGTTCCTCTACGAGCAGTACTTC
>TRBV9|TRBJ2-1|many|TRBD2
CASSVGQPAGGINEQFF
TGTGCCAGCAGCGTAGGTCAGCCAGCGGGAGGCATCAATGAGCAGTTCTTC
>TRBV6-6|TRBJ2-7|few|-
CASSRVKYEQYF
TGTGCCAGCAGCAGGGTTAAATACGAGCAGTACTTC
>TRBV28|TRBJ2-7|-|TRBD2
CASSLRTSQGEQYF
TGTGCCAGCAGTTTACGGACTAGTCAGGGCGAGCAGTACTTC
>TRBV7-2|TRBJ2-3|-|TRBD2
CASSLALAGGADTQYF
TGTGCCAGCAGCTTAGCGCTAGCGGGGGGCGCAGATACGCAGTATTTT
>TRBV20-1|TRBJ1-2|few|TRBD1
CSGRQGSSYGYTF
TGCAGTGGCAGACAGGGATCGAGCTATGGCTACACCTTC
>TRBV12-3/TRBV12-4|TRBJ1-2|few|-
CASTFAWEGRNGYTF
TGTGCCAGCACCTTTGCGTGGGAGGGAAGAAATGGCTACACCTTC
>TRBV6-5|TRBJ2-1|-|-
CASSYRGEREQFF
TGTGCCAGCAGTTACAGGGGGGAGCGTGAGCAGTTCTTC
>TRBV29-1|TRBJ2-1|-|-
CSADVVDEQFF
TGCAGCGCGGACGTTGTGGATGAGCAGTTCTTC
>TRBV12-3/TRBV12-4|TRBJ1-6|few|-
CASSLEARWTYNSPLHF
TGTGCCAGCAGTTTAGAGGCCAGGTGGACCTATAATTCACCCCTCCACTTT
>TRBV10-3|TRBJ2-2|-|TRBD2
CAIRGVRDTGELFF
TGTGCCATCCGGGGGGTTCGGGACACCGGGGAGCTGTTTTTT
>TRBV6-1|TRBJ2-3|few|-
CASRPTKADTQYF
TGTGCCAGCAGACCAACTAAGGCAGATACGCAGTATTTT
>TRBV29-1|TRBJ1-2|-|-
CSVHGLELGYTF
TGCAGCGTTCATGGGTTAGAGCTCGGCTACACCTTC
>TRBV29-1|TRBJ2-2|few|-
CSARIQNTGELFF
TGCAGCGCCAGAATACAGAACACCGGGGAGCTGTTTTTT
>TRBV3-1|TRBJ1-2|-|TRBD1
CASSRPGQGADGYTF
TGTGCCAGCAGCCGGCCGGGACAGGGGGCCGACGGCTACACCTTC
>TRBV20-1|TRBJ2-3|-|-
CSARVGVRTDTQYF
TGCAGTGCTAGAGTGGGGGTGCGAACAGATACGCAGTATTTT
>TRBV3-1|TRBJ1-4|-|-
CASSQQRATNEKLFF
TGTGCCAGCAGCCAACAGAGGGCAACTAATGAAAAACTGTTTTTT
>TRBV19|TRBJ2-7|-|-
CASSIARASGGESYEQYF
TGTGCCAGTAGTATAGCCCGGGCGTCGGGGGGCGAGTCCTACGAGCAGTACTTC
>TRBV14|TRBJ2-1|few|TRBD2
CASSQDSRRLLTGTNSYNEQFF
TGTGCCAGCAGCCAAGATAGTCGCCGACTATTAACCGGGACTAACTCCTACAATGAGCAGTTCTTC
>TRBV5-1|TRBJ2-1|-|-
CASSLVGGGLHEQFF
TGCGCCAGCAGCTTGGTTGGAGGGGGGCTCCATGAGCAGTTCTTC